The 24 T cell receptor beta chains below were found in one sample sequenced in a study of blood T cell repertoires in COVID-19. Data came from immunoSEQ multiplex PCR; TCRdb stores just in-frame clones and leaves some out. This sample carries 330,000 or so clones, less than 90% of them seen once, and the ten largest clones take 3%. The sequencing input was PBMCs or T cells enriched from blood (not recorded which). These receptors originate from a woman aged 25-40 years who had recovered from COVID-19.

This chain connects TRBV10-3 to TRBJ1-4; D possibly corresponds to TRBD1 (6 bases). The ends were cut back, 0 bases at V and 8 bases at J, with 13 bases in the middle. The CDR3 extends over 15 amino acids. Germline CDR1 reads ENHRY; CDR2 reads SYGVKD. Written as DNA, the CDR3 is TGTGCCATCAGTGAGTCAGGCGGGCAGGGGGAAAAACTGTTTTTT. Its translation: CAISESGGQGEKLFF.

The rearrangement uses TRBV11-2 and TRBJ2-5; TRBD1 aligns across 7 bases. J lost 4 bases, V lost 7 bases, and 9 bases had no gene match. CDR1 SGHAT and CDR2 FQNNGV come from the germline V gene. CDR3 length: 14 residues. The CDR3 sequence is CASNSQAGGETQYF. The CDR3, as DNA: TGTGCCAGCAACTCCCAGGCAGGGGGAGAGACCCAGTACTTC.

This chain connects TRBV6-5 to TRBJ1-1; maybe TRBD1 (5 bases). Germline V lookup: CDR1 MNHEY, CDR2 SVGAGI. The CDR3 is 13 amino acids. V lost 7 bases to trimming and J lost 1 base, with 10 bases between them. The CDR3 loop is CASTLQENTEAFF. CDR3 DNA sequence: TGTGCCAGCACTCTACAGGAGAACACTGAAGCTTTCTTT.

In its sample, this clone was seen a few times. This rearrangement joins TRBV11-2 to TRBJ2-4, with D tentatively TRBD1 (6 bases). CDR1 and CDR2 (germline): SGHAT, FQNNGV. This CDR3 is built from 17 residues. V was shortened by 1 base and J by 4 bases, with 17 bases between the two germline ends. The CDR3 DNA sequence: TGTGCCAGCAGCTTAGGGGAAGGGCAGGGGCCTAAAAACATTCAGTACTTC. Translating gives CASSLGEGQGPKNIQYF.

The J gene is TRBJ2-2, the V gene TRBV24-1; 8 bases are shared with TRBD1. Germline lookup yields CDR1 KGHDR and CDR2 SFDVKD. CDR3 length: 15 amino acids. V shed 7 bases, J shed 3 bases, and the junction held 6 bases outside the gene matches. The CDR3 nucleotides read TGTGCCACCAGCGCGGACAGGGCGGACACCGGGGAGCTGTTTTTT. Protein: CATSADRADTGELFF.

The V call is TRBV21-1, the J call TRBJ2-7; the DNA was not used to check the table's D call, TRBD2. TRBV21-1 is tagged as a pseudogene. This CDR3 region has 14 residues. CDR3 coding DNA: TGTGCCAGCAGAGCGGGATTACCCTCCTACGAGCAGTACTTC. Protein product: CASRAGLPSYEQYF.

The rearrangement links TRBV5-1 to TRBJ1-1; weak D call: TRBD1 (5 bases). CDR3 length: 15 amino acids. Trimming removed 2 bases at V and 1 base at J, with 12 bases between. CDR1 is SGHRS, CDR2 YFSETQ, per germline. In DNA form, the CDR3 reads TGCGCCAGCAGCTTTGGGGGAGGAAGGAACACTGAAGCTTTCTTT. Protein sequence: CASSFGGGRNTEAFF.

Of note for this clone: Other DNA sequences from this sample encode an identical CDR3 as well. The chain recombines TRBV10-3 with TRBJ1-6, with D hard to call. Trimming shortened V by 0 bases and J by 7 bases, and 4 bases separated the two germline ends. The germline gives CDR1 ENHRY, CDR2 SYGVKD. This CDR3 has 13 amino acids. The CDR3 spells CAISESQNSPLHF. DNA for the CDR3: TGTGCCATCAGTGAGTCACAGAATTCACCCCTCCACTTT.

The rearrangement uses TRBV2 and TRBJ2-7; 10 positions agree with TRBD1. The germline gives CDR1 SNHLY, CDR2 FYNNEI. V lost 7 bases to trimming and J lost 5 bases; unmatched junction nucleotides: 11. This CDR3 is built from 15 residues. In DNA form, the CDR3 reads TGTGCCAGCAAGGGACAGGGGCTTGGCGCCCACGAGCAGTACTTC. As protein: CASKGQGLGAHEQYF.

The V and J genes are TRBV5-1 and TRBJ2-2; 7 bases map to TRBD1. The V and J ends lost 3 bases and 0 bases, in that order; junction bases with no gene match: 5. The CDR3 is 16 residues long. Germline CDR1 SGHRS, CDR2 YFSETQ. CDR3 sequence (DNA): TGCGCCAGCAGCTCGGACAGGCTATCGAACACCGGGGAGCTGTTTTTT. Translation gives CASSSDRLSNTGELFF. The variable domain in full, completed from reference TRBV5-1 and TRBJ2-2, reads KAGVTQTPRYLIKTRGQQVTLSCSPISGHRSVSWYQQTPGQGLQFLFEYFSETQRNKGNFPGRFSGRQFSNSRSEMNVSTLELGDSALYLCASSSDRLSNTGELFFGEGSRLTVL.

This chain joins TRBV2 and TRBJ1-2; maybe TRBD1 (5 bases). V lost 1 base, J lost 4 bases, and 13 bases lay in between. CDR3 length equals 15 residues. Germline V gene data show CDR1 as SNHLY and CDR2 as FYNNEI. This chain's CDR3 is CASSEGGPLGYGYTF. CDR3 nucleotides: TGTGCCAGCAGTGAAGGGGGCCCTCTCGGCTATGGCTACACCTTC.

The DNA of the CDR3 is TGTGCCAGCAGCTTAGACTATTCGGGCACAGATACGCAGTATTTT. As protein: CASSLDYSGTDTQYF. The V call is TRBV7-9, the J call TRBJ2-3; D is undetermined. The CDR3 runs to 15 residues. CDR1 is SEHNR, CDR2 FQNEAQ, per germline (reference sequence). V was clipped by 1 base and J by 1 base, with 9 bases between them.

This rearrangement joins TRBV10-3 to TRBJ2-7; TRBD1 agrees at 7 bases. The CDR3 spans 15 residues. Germline V lookup: CDR1 ENHRY, CDR2 SYGVKD. After removal of 0 bases from V and 2 bases from J, the junction contained 4 bases not matched to a gene. CDR3 amino acids: CAISESNGQAYEQYF. CDR3 in DNA: TGTGCCATCAGTGAGTCGAATGGACAGGCCTACGAGCAGTACTTC.

This clone was seen once. The CDR3 region is CASSLVTGSSDTQYF. The CDR3 nucleotides read TGTGCCAGCAGCTTAGTTACAGGTTCGTCAGATACGCAGTATTTT. V gene TRBV7-9 combines with J gene TRBJ2-3, with D perhaps matching TRBD1 (5 bases). CDR3 length: 15 residues. V was cut by 1 base and J by 4 bases, with 12 bases left in between. Per germline, CDR1 SEHNR and CDR2 FQNEAQ (reference sequence).

The CDR3 spells CASSLSNSNQPQHF. CDR3 DNA: TGTGCCAGCAGCTTATCTAATAGCAATCAGCCCCAGCATTTT. This sequence joins TRBV7-9 and TRBJ1-5; D unclear. The CDR3 runs 14 residues. Trimming cost V 2 bases and J 0 bases, with 5 bases left between them. CDR1 SEHNR and CDR2 FQNEAQ come from the germline V gene (reference sequence).

This clone was counted a few times. The rearrangement uses TRBV12-3 or TRBV12-4 and TRBJ1-2; D is uncertain. Trimming shortened V by 4 bases and J by 6 bases, and 9 bases separated the two germline ends. CDR3 length equals 12 residues. For the CDR3, the DNA is TGTGCCAGCAGTTCGCGGAGGGATGGCTACACCTTC. It translates to CASSSRRDGYTF.

V and J are TRBV2 and TRBJ2-7; 7 positions match TRBD2. The CDR3 is made up of 12 amino acids. Germline V lookup: CDR1 SNHLY, CDR2 FYNNEI. With V trimmed by 4 bases and J by 6 bases, 3 bases remained unmatched. CDR3 bases: TGTGCCAGCAGTGTGGGGGAGGGCGAGCAGTACTTC. Translating it yields CASSVGEGEQYF.

This clone occurred once. This chain joins TRBV12-3 or TRBV12-4 and TRBJ2-2; 7 bases fit TRBD2. The CDR3 extends over 12 amino acids. Trimming took 7 bases from V and 13 from J; bases not matched to a gene: 9. DNA for the CDR3: TGTGCCAGCACCGTGGGAGGGGTTGCGCTGTTTTTT. This encodes CASTVGGVALFF.

V and J are TRBV14 and TRBJ2-1; D is uncertain. Germline CDR1 and CDR2: SGHDN and FVKESK. The CDR3 has 15 residues. V was cut by 1 base and J by 0 bases, with 7 bases left in between. Here the CDR3 reads CASSQGDGSYNEQFF. CDR3 coding DNA: TGTGCCAGCAGCCAAGGCGATGGCTCCTACAATGAGCAGTTCTTC.

The chain carries TRBV5-6 and TRBJ2-5; weak D call: TRBD1 (5 bases). CDR3 size: 15 residues. The ends were cut back, 0 bases at V and 4 bases at J, with 13 bases in the middle. Germline V lookup: CDR1 SGHDT, CDR2 YYEEEE. CDR3 DNA sequence: TGTGCCAGCAGCTTGGTATCAGGGATCGGAGAGACCCAGTACTTC. It specifies CASSLVSGIGETQYF.

This chain uses TRBV6-6 with TRBJ1-2, with no clear D. The CDR3 is 14 residues long. The V gene's germline CDR1 is MNHNY and CDR2 SVGAGI (reference sequence). V lost 5 bases and J lost 4, with 14 bases in between. CDR3 in amino acids: CASSSFEPRYGYTF. In DNA form, the CDR3 reads TGTGCCAGCAGTAGCTTTGAGCCCCGCTATGGCTACACCTTC.

The sample holds one count of this clone. V gene TRBV25-1 combines with J gene TRBJ1-1; TRBD1 matches 8 bases. The CDR3 runs 14 residues. Germline assignment: CDR1 MGHDK and CDR2 SYGVNS. V dropped 6 bases and J dropped 2; count of bases not matched to a gene: 5. The CDR3 loop reads CASRTGVRNTEAFF. The DNA for the CDR3 is TGTGCCAGCAGGACAGGGGTAAGAAACACTGAAGCTTTCTTT.

This chain uses TRBV19 with TRBJ1-5; tentative D call: TRBD1 (5 bases). The CDR3 consists of 16 residues. The V end lost 3 bases, the J end lost 1 base, and 13 bases lay between the germline ends. Per germline, CDR1 LNHDA and CDR2 SQIVND (reference sequence). The CDR3 sequence: CASSMGEGISNQPQHF. CDR3 DNA: TGTGCCAGTAGTATGGGGGAGGGAATAAGCAATCAGCCCCAGCATTTT.

The chain employs TRBV27 and TRBJ1-2; TRBD1 aligns across 8 bases. V lost 6 bases, J lost 0 bases, and 9 bases stayed unmatched. The CDR3 length is 16 residues. Germline V gene sequence: CDR1 MNHEY, CDR2 SMNVEV (reference sequence). CDR3 coding DNA: TGTGCCAGCAGGCCCGGACAGGGCCAACCTAACTATGGCTACACCTTC. Its translation: CASRPGQGQPNYGYTF.